The clone carrying this T cell receptor beta chain was found many times. Its antigen is undetermined. The CDR3 has 18 amino acids. Germline CDR1 is SEHNR and CDR2 is FQNEAQ (reference sequence). The V end lost 1 base, the J end lost 1 base, and 17 bases lay between the germline ends. This sample was taken from a study of breast tumors, draining lymph nodes, adjacent tissues. General study findings and limits: Findings are consistent with lymph node origin and intratumoral expansion of most tumor T cells. Data only fit, rather than demonstrated, lymph node origin of most tumor T cells. Tumor and nontumor repertoires were significantly more similar in luminal-like than in basal-like breast cancer. Tumor repertoires ranked between lymph nodes and nontumor tissue in diversity, with V and J gene preferences.

TCRdb itself ran the multiplex PCR reads through MiXCR, one entry per CDR3 protein. The table includes 60,000 to 75,000 distinct CDR3 sequences, roughly 59% detected once. The sequenced sample was breast tumor tissue. The V gene is TRBV7-9, the J gene TRBJ1-5, with D unclear. This clonotype was sampled from a female donor with breast cancer. Some clones in this sample may be carry-over from other donors' samples. CDR3: CASSLVSGIGVSNQPQHF. The CDR3 DNA reads TGTGCCAGCAGCTTAGTATCAGGTATTGGGGTGAGCAATCAGCCCCAGCATTTT.